These 4 T cell receptor beta chains share one sample of origin, sequenced in a study of graft-versus-host responses after intestinal transplantation. Profiled with immunoSEQ multiplex PCR; TCRdb holds only in-frame clones, not every one. The sample yields over 120,000 clones, around nine tenths seen once. What these receptors recognize is not known. The starting material was unstimulated CD4+ T cells sorted from spleen or lymph node cells, obtained before intestinal transplant. The receptors derive from a human donor who received an intestinal transplant.

The chain carries TRBV7-3 and TRBJ2-5; 10 bases align to TRBD2. Germline CDR1 reads SGHTA; CDR2 reads FQGTGA. Unmatched junction bases numbered 13, after V lost 4 bases and J lost 5 bases. This CDR3 is 17 amino acids long. CDR3 sequence (DNA): TGTGCCAGCAGCTCCCGCCCAGCGGGAGGGCCGGGGGAGACCCAGTACTTC. Its translation is CASSSRPAGGPGETQYF.

This clone appeared a single time. The chain couples TRBV11-2 to TRBJ2-1; 16 bases match TRBD2. The CDR3 sequence is 17 residues long. The trim removed 1 base at V and 8 bases at J, leaving 5 bases unmatched. Germline values: CDR1 SGHAT, CDR2 FQNNGV. The CDR3 sequence: CASSLVLGLAGGYEQFF. The CDR3 DNA reads TGTGCCAGCAGCTTAGTCCTGGGACTAGCGGGAGGGTATGAGCAGTTCTTC.

The chain combines TRBV19 with TRBJ1-5; no definite D call. This CDR3 is 13 amino acids long. V lost 7 bases and J lost 2, with 9 bases in between. The germline V gene encodes CDR1 LNHDA and CDR2 SQIVND (reference sequence). CDR3 in DNA: TGTGCCAGTAACTTAGGAGGCAATCAGCCCCAGCATTTT. This gives the protein CASNLGGNQPQHF. Drawing the rest from reference TRBV19 and TRBJ1-5, the complete variable domain is DGGITQSPKYLFRKEGQNVTLSCEQNLNHDAMYWYRQDPGQGLRLIYYSQIVNDFQKGDIAEGYSVSREKKESFPLTVTSAQKNPTAFYLCASNLGGNQPQHFGDGTRLSIL.

The rearrangement links TRBV5-6 to TRBJ2-3; 8 bases are shared with TRBD2. The germline V gene has CDR1 SGHDT and CDR2 YYEEEE. With 4 bases clipped from V and 2 bases from J, the junction kept 9 bases outside the gene matches. The CDR3 totals 16 residues. DNA for the CDR3: TGTGCCAGCAGCCTACCGGGGGGGACTCTCACAGATACGCAGTATTTT. It translates to CASSLPGGTLTDTQYF.